Presented here are 16 T cell receptor beta chains from one specimen sequenced in a study of identical twins. One entry per CDR3 protein, called by TCRdb with MiXCR from the 5' RACE reads. The table has 1.5 million or so distinct CDR3 sequences, about 32% seen once; the top ten hold under 0.35%. Sequencing used cord blood. Receptors were obtained from a newborn girl in good health.

This clonotype came up a few times. The chain carries TRBV3-1 and TRBJ2-3; the match to TRBD1 covers 7 bases. V lost 1 base, J lost 3 bases, and 10 bases stayed unmatched. The CDR3 consists of 17 residues. CDR1 LGHDT and CDR2 YNNKEL come from the germline V gene (reference sequence). The DNA for the CDR3 is TGTGCCAGCAGCCAAGTACCAGGGGGATTACGAACAGATACGCAGTATTTT. Protein: CASSQVPGGLRTDTQYF.

The chain combines TRBV4-2 with TRBJ2-2; D is ambiguous. V lost 4 bases, J lost 4 bases, and 10 bases lay in between. Germline CDR1 is LGHNA and CDR2 is YNFKEQ. The CDR3 has 14 amino acids. CDR3 amino acids: CASSRKVGTGELFF. DNA of the CDR3: TGTGCCAGCAGCCGAAAGGTGGGCACCGGGGAGCTGTTTTTT.

The chain is built from TRBV29-1 and TRBJ2-3; D is unclear. The CDR3 extends over 10 amino acids. Trimming took 3 bases from V and 6 from J, leaving 4 bases between them. The germline V gene has CDR1 SQVTM and CDR2 ANQGSEA. CDR3 sequence: CSVDEDTQYF. The CDR3 coding sequence is TGCAGCGTTGACGAGGATACGCAGTATTTT.

This clonotype was counted a few times. The rearrangement uses TRBV7-2 and TRBJ1-2; a possible D gene is TRBD1 (5 bases). Germline lookup yields CDR1 SGHTA and CDR2 FQGNSA. The CDR3 is made up of 15 amino acids. V shed 3 bases and J shed 0 bases, with 11 bases lying between them. In DNA, the CDR3 is TGTGCCAGCAGCTTCGAAGACAGACCTAACTATGGCTACACCTTC. This codes for CASSFEDRPNYGYTF.

This sequence joins TRBV5-1 and TRBJ2-1; 7 positions match TRBD2. V was clipped by 2 bases and J by 6 bases; unmatched bases: 8. The germline V gene encodes CDR1 SGHRS and CDR2 YFSETQ. The length of the CDR3 is 15 residues. CDR3 region: CASSFGTIDRNEQFF. Here the CDR3 DNA reads TGCGCCAGCAGCTTCGGGACTATTGACCGCAATGAGCAGTTCTTC.

The chain employs TRBV6-2 or TRBV6-3 and TRBJ1-6; 7 bases align to TRBD1. V lost 2 bases and J lost 5; bases outside the gene matches: 6. The CDR3 loop spans 16 amino acids. Germline lookup yields CDR1 MNHEY and CDR2 SVGEGT. CDR3 sequence reads: CASSYGADRNNSPLHF. In DNA, the CDR3 is TGTGCCAGCAGTTACGGCGCGGACAGGAATAATTCACCCCTCCACTTT.

The V gene is TRBV2, the J gene TRBJ2-2, with D uncertain. V was pared by 2 bases and J by 6 bases, with 7 bases between. The CDR3 is made up of 13 amino acids. CDR1 is SNHLY, CDR2 FYNNEI, per germline. CDR3: CASSESGAGELFF. The CDR3 coding sequence is TGTGCCAGCAGTGAATCGGGTGCCGGGGAGCTGTTTTTT.

This clonotype was detected only a few times. The chain carries TRBV7-9 and TRBJ2-1; D ambiguous. Germline V lookup: CDR1 SEHNR, CDR2 FQNEAQ (reference sequence). Trimming took 2 bases from V and 4 from J, leaving 15 bases between them. The CDR3 has 16 amino acids. CDR3 sequence: CASSLSVGNLYNEQFF. In nucleotides, the CDR3 is TGTGCCAGCAGCTTATCGGTGGGGAACCTATACAATGAGCAGTTCTTC. Complete variable domain (other parts from reference TRBV7-9 and TRBJ2-1): DTGVSQNPRHKITKRGQNVTFRCDPISEHNRLYWYRQTLGQGPEFLTYFQNEAQLEKSRLLSDRFSAERPKGSFSTLEIQRTEQGDSAMYLCASSLSVGNLYNEQFFGPGTRLTVL.

The chain uses TRBV3-1 and TRBJ2-3, with TRBD2 matching over 11 bases. The V gene end was trimmed by 1 base and the J gene end by 7 bases; junction bases not matched to a gene: 10. The CDR3 totals 17 residues. Germline V gene lookup returns CDR1 LGHDT and CDR2 YNNKEL (reference sequence). The DNA for the CDR3 is TGTGCCAGCAGCCAAGGACTAGCGGGGTCGTGGAGGTATACGCAGTATTTT. Residues: CASSQGLAGSWRYTQYF.

Remarks on this clonotype: A much larger clone sits a single nucleotide away, making a read error possible. This chain links TRBV29-1 with TRBJ2-5; 7 bases agree with TRBD1. Per germline, CDR1 SQVTM and CDR2 ANQGSEA. This CDR3 is 12 amino acids long. The CDR3 region is CSFDRARETQYF. In DNA form, the CDR3 reads TGCAGCTTTGACAGGGCTAGGGAGACCCAGTACTTC.

The J gene is TRBJ2-4, the V gene TRBV20-1, with 10 bases matching TRBD2. Germline V gene data show CDR1 as DFQATT and CDR2 as SNEGSKA (reference sequence). The CDR3 is made up of 15 amino acids. V lost 6 bases and J lost 4; bases outside the gene matches: 9. DNA for the CDR3: TGCAGTGCATTAACGACTAGCGGGCGAAAAAACATTCAGTACTTC. The encoded protein is CSALTTSGRKNIQYF.

This clonotype has only a few counts. The chain combines TRBV10-3 with TRBJ1-2; D is uncertain. With 3 bases removed from V and 4 bases from J, the gap between germline ends came to 15 bases. The CDR3 contains 15 residues. Germline assignment: CDR1 ENHRY and CDR2 SYGVKD. The CDR3 DNA sequence: TGTGCCATCAGTGACCCGGACGGTCCCCCCTATGGCTACACCTTC. Translated, it gives CAISDPDGPPYGYTF.

The chain combines TRBV10-3 with TRBJ2-1; D unclear. V lost 0 bases and J lost 1, with 13 bases in between. The CDR3 runs to 17 residues. From germline, CDR1 is ENHRY and CDR2 SYGVKD. The CDR3 is CAISESIRLPSYNEQFF. In nucleotides, the CDR3 is TGTGCCATCAGTGAGTCGATCCGGCTCCCGTCCTACAATGAGCAGTTCTTC.

Comments on this clonotype: The germline gene is not matched at one end of the junction; a read error may be the cause. The rearrangement uses TRBV7-2 and TRBJ2-7; TRBD2 is a possible D gene (6 bases). There are 14 residues in the CDR3. Germline-derived CDR1 and CDR2 are SGHTA and FQGNSA. CDR3 amino acids: CASGLETSAKEQYF. CDR3 nucleotides: TGTGCCAGCGGCTTAGAGACTAGTGCGAAAGAGCAGTACTTC.

The rearrangement joins TRBV11-2 to TRBJ2-7; tentatively, D is TRBD2 (5 bases). TRBJ2-5 matches the DNA end more closely, so the J call is doubtful. This CDR3 contains 16 residues. Germline V CDR1 and CDR2: SGHAT, FQNNGV. CDR3 residues: CASSLGLLARRETQYF. The CDR3 bases are TGTGCCAGCAGCTTAGGGTTGCTAGCTCGACGAGAGACCCAGTACTTC.

The CDR3 spells CASSVGAGRNTEAFF. The CDR3 DNA is TGTGCCAGCAGTGTTGGGGCAGGGAGGAACACTGAAGCTTTCTTT. The chain recombines TRBV2 with TRBJ1-1, with D tentatively TRBD1 (5 bases). V lost 4 bases to trimming and J lost 1 base, with 13 bases between them. The CDR3 sequence is 15 residues long. In germline, CDR1 is SNHLY, CDR2 FYNNEI.